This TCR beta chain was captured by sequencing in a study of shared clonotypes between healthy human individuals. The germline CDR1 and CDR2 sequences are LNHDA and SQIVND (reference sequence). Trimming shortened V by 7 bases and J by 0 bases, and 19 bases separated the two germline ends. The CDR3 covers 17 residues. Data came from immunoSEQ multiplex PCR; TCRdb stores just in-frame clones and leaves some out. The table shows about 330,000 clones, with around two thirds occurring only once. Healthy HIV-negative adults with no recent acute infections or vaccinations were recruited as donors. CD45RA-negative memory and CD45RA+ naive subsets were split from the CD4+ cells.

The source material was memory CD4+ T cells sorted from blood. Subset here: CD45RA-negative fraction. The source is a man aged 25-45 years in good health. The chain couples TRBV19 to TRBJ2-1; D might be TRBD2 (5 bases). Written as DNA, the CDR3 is TGTGCCAGTAACATGGGCCGCGGGCAAAGCTCCTACAATGAGCAGTTCTTC. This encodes CASNMGRGQSSYNEQFF.